This T cell receptor (beta chain) derives from a study of patients and donors after allogeneic stem cell transplantation. This clonotype occurred a few times. The V gene end was trimmed by 1 base and the J gene end by 2 bases; junction bases not matched to a gene: 3. The CDR3 sequence is 16 residues long. CDR1 and CDR2 (germline): LGHDT, YNNKEL (reference sequence). TCRdb fed the RT-PCR reads into MiXCR, producing one record per CDR3 protein. The table records 410,000 or so distinct CDR3 sequences, approximately 16% of them present only once. Material: blood, either unsorted or a sorted T cell fraction (not recorded which). The gene calls are TRBV3-1 and TRBJ2-3; TRBD2 aligns across 10 bases. This TCR derives from a human donor who was either an allogeneic HSCT recipient or a stem cell or donor lymphocyte infusion donor (not recorded which). It is not recorded whose cells these are; they may come from a transplant donor. The CDR3 sequence is CASSQASGGFTDTQYF. The CDR3 DNA reads as TGTGCCAGCAGCCAAGCTAGCGGGGGCTTCACAGATACGCAGTATTTT.